This TCR beta chain is from a study of T cell responses to AZD1222 COVID-19 vaccine. From germline, CDR1 is MNHEY and CDR2 SVGAGI. Trimming took off 6 bases at V and 8 bases at J, with 14 bases between the two ends. This CDR3 contains 13 residues. With regard to this clone: Its antigen is unidentified.

Study-level results: Possibly, clonal diversity was underestimated; donors were largely white British and included more females. The number of AZD1222 recipients seropositive at baseline was only five or six. Spike-specific TCR breadth and depth rose after two AZD1222 doses.

Some clones are missing from TCRdb's copy, which holds only in-frame ones; the method was immunoSEQ multiplex PCR. This sample has roughly 120,000 clones, with over 75% found just once. The specimen was peripheral blood, collected on day 0 of MenACWY control vaccination. This clonotype was obtained from an adult in good health. The chain couples TRBV6-5 to TRBJ2-1, with D tentatively TRBD1 (6 bases). CDR3 DNA: TGTGCCAGCAGCTCGGACAGAGGTTATGAGCAGTTCTTC. Translating gives CASSSDRGYEQFF.